What follows are 5 T cell receptor beta chains derived from one specimen sequenced in a study of shared clonotypes between healthy human individuals (dated by TCRdb to about 2020). The protocol used for the library was the immunoSEQ multiplex PCR assay. Sourced from immuneACCESS, this table was stored by TCRdb with only in-frame sequences that have V and J called. A share of the clones is absent; for the studies checked, an unresolved V gene accounts for under half, and the remainder has no known explanation. A total of 2 million to 3 million clones appear in this sample, 90% to 95% of them only once. Of the sample, around 0.15% falls within the top ten clones. Source material: naive CD4+ T cells sorted from blood. The cell subset or site label, read with the paper, signifies: CD45RA+ positively selected. The receptors derive from a man aged 18-30 years in good health.

This chain joins TRBV27 and TRBJ2-7; 9 bases map to TRBD2. The V segment lost 5 bases and the J segment 2 bases; nucleotides outside the gene matches: 7. The germline gives CDR1 MNHEY, CDR2 SMNVEV (reference sequence). The CDR3 is 15 residues long. DNA of the CDR3: TGTGCCAGCAGTACCCGACTAGCGGATACCTACGAGCAGTACTTC. Protein: CASSTRLADTYEQYF.

The genes are TRBV27 and TRBJ2-7; D uncertain. Trimming cost V 2 bases and J 7 bases, with 12 bases left between them. The germline CDR1 and CDR2 sequences are MNHEY and SMNVEV (reference sequence). The CDR3 runs 13 residues. The CDR3, as DNA: TGTGCCAGCAGTTTAAATCGGTTAAGGGAGCAGTACTTC. This gives the protein CASSLNRLREQYF.

The V and J genes are TRBV11-2 and TRBJ2-3, with D unresolved. The CDR3 contains 14 residues. Germline V gene lookup returns CDR1 SGHAT and CDR2 FQNNGV. V lost 3 bases to trimming and J lost 5 bases, with 12 bases between them. The CDR3 loop reads CASSFSHTRDTQYF. The CDR3 DNA sequence: TGTGCCAGCAGCTTCTCCCACACTCGAGATACGCAGTATTTT.

This clone has just a few counts. J is TRBJ1-1 and V is TRBV27; 9 nucleotides agree with TRBD1. With 5 bases clipped from V and 0 bases from J, the junction kept 4 bases outside the gene matches. The CDR3 spans 15 residues. CDR1 is MNHEY and CDR2 is SMNVEV in the germline V gene (reference sequence). This CDR3 reads CASSAGTGMNTEAFF. The CDR3 DNA reads as TGTGCCAGCAGTGCAGGGACAGGGATGAACACTGAAGCTTTCTTT.

Comment on this clone: Other DNA sequences from this sample encode an identical CDR3 as well. This rearrangement joins TRBV9 to TRBJ1-5, with D hard to call. The CDR3 totals 13 residues. CDR1 and CDR2 from the germline V gene are SGDLS and YYNGEE. Trimming stripped 2 bases from V and 1 base from J, with 4 bases between. Here the CDR3 reads CASSVGSNQPQHF. The CDR3 DNA reads as TGTGCCAGCAGCGTCGGAAGCAATCAGCCCCAGCATTTT.